These T cell receptor beta chains were read from a single sample in a study of identical twins. TCRdb called the 5' RACE reads again in MiXCR, with one record for every CDR3 protein. The repertoire has about 690,000 distinct CDR3 sequences, approximately 21% of them found once; the top ten carry over 4%. These data also featured in a second study, about T cells expressing NK-cell markers.

Sequenced sample: PBMCs. Receptor source: a woman aged 18-35 years in good health. Each CDR3 is given without its conserved first and last residue.

v_call: TRBV12-3/TRBV12-4; cdr3_aa: ASSREGGSYNEQF
v_call: TRBV24-1; cdr3_aa: ATSDRDRERNEQF
v_call: TRBV6-5; cdr3_aa: ASSSPGTEDYGYT
v_call: TRBV9; cdr3_aa: ASSVDATGELF
v_call: TRBV29-1; cdr3_aa: SVLATTTFTDTQY
v_call: TRBV29-1; cdr3_aa: SVEWDREDTEAF
v_call: TRBV20-1; cdr3_aa: SARKPSGSTDTQY
v_call: TRBV6-5; cdr3_aa: ASSYSGTSVPDTQY
v_call: TRBV12-3/TRBV12-4; cdr3_aa: ASSPTDSSYNEQF
v_call: TRBV12-3/TRBV12-4; cdr3_aa: ASRPPLTGELF
v_call: TRBV12-3/TRBV12-4; cdr3_aa: ASRPRVAGAVANVLT
v_call: TRBV6-1; cdr3_aa: ASMKRGSSYEQY
v_call: TRBV18; cdr3_aa: ASSPFVRGQETQY
v_call: TRBV20-1; cdr3_aa: STAGSGNTIY
v_call: TRBV7-9; cdr3_aa: ASTDRGGYEQY
v_call: TRBV6-1; cdr3_aa: ASSPIAASSYNEQF
v_call: TRBV7-9; cdr3_aa: ASSPRRDVHEQY
v_call: TRBV20-1; cdr3_aa: SARVLTSGSTDTQY
v_call: TRBV20-1; cdr3_aa: SARALSSGDSYEQY
v_call: TRBV29-1; cdr3_aa: SVAGRGGATEAF
v_call: TRBV12-3/TRBV12-4; cdr3_aa: ASSRGNTGELF
v_call: TRBV18; cdr3_aa: ASSPILGDSYNEQF
v_call: TRBV6-1; cdr3_aa: AISDRAGYEQF
v_call: TRBV6-1; cdr3_aa: ASRGALRGNYEQY
v_call: TRBV20-1; cdr3_aa: SARDRNHYEQY
v_call: TRBV12-3/TRBV12-4; cdr3_aa: ASLQGNYGYT
v_call: TRBV10-2; cdr3_aa: ASRDTGTGGDEQY
v_call: TRBV7-2; cdr3_aa: ASSLRMNTEAF
v_call: TRBV20-1; cdr3_aa: SARASARETQY
v_call: TRBV6-5; cdr3_aa: ASSYSLPSGIYNEQF
v_call: TRBV7-9; cdr3_aa: ASSSEGRVAF
v_call: TRBV5-1; cdr3_aa: ASSRGGMSYNEQF
v_call: TRBV27; cdr3_aa: ASRGTGLTYEQY
v_call: TRBV29-1; cdr3_aa: SVDQGAIDYT
v_call: TRBV6-2/TRBV6-3; cdr3_aa: ASSRTTDTQY
v_call: TRBV5-6; cdr3_aa: ASSPRGVPYGYT
v_call: TRBV6-1; cdr3_aa: ASSRTGDISVEQY
v_call: TRBV20-1; cdr3_aa: SARVLRGETQY
v_call: TRBV10-1; cdr3_aa: AIPDLPAWGGEQY
v_call: TRBV20-1; cdr3_aa: SATRVANTEAF
v_call: TRBV10-3; cdr3_aa: AISEGHNQPQH
v_call: TRBV20-1; cdr3_aa: SARVSGTPMNEQF
v_call: TRBV6-5; cdr3_aa: ASSYWGEEETQY
v_call: TRBV7-2; cdr3_aa: ASSLERTNEQF
v_call: TRBV20-1; cdr3_aa: SARGQRGENNEQF
v_call: TRBV2; cdr3_aa: ASGRVSGVHEQF
v_call: TRBV6-1; cdr3_aa: ASKGQRTSDPTDTQY
v_call: TRBV12-3/TRBV12-4; cdr3_aa: ASSFLYRGRGGYT
v_call: TRBV12-3/TRBV12-4; cdr3_aa: ASSPLAGVRNEQF
v_call: TRBV21-1; cdr3_aa: ASSKRSGGRTYEQY
v_call: TRBV7-3; cdr3_aa: ASSLTGTSGAGTYNEQF
v_call: TRBV7-6; cdr3_aa: ASSLLTAGELF
v_call: TRBV5-1; cdr3_aa: ASSLGTGSH